Listed below are T cell receptor beta chains from one sample, sequenced in a study of blood T cell repertoires in COVID-19. Profiled with immunoSEQ multiplex PCR; TCRdb holds only in-frame clones, not every one. The table has more than 80,000 clones, around four fifths seen once. Material: peripheral blood. The receptors here all came from a human donor in a cohort sampled during active COVID-19. The CDR3 runs from the conserved cysteine through the conserved F or W.

v_call	j_call	cdr3_aa
TRBV6-5	TRBJ1-2	CASSYSRQGKRYF
TRBV7-9	TRBJ2-1	CASSPGTSGINEQFF
TRBV28	TRBJ2-1	CASSSMEGAGNEQFF
TRBV4-1	TRBJ2-2	CASSPRVGRSYTGELFF
TRBV2	TRBJ1-4	CASSEGIVEKLFF
TRBV6-6	TRBJ2-3	CASKGLAGGQQYF
TRBV7-2	TRBJ1-1	CASSLRGTEAFF
TRBV21-1	TRBJ2-2	CASSKKGRTEGGPGELFF
TRBV5-5	TRBJ1-3	CASSLTGVSGNTIYF
TRBV7-8	TRBJ1-5	CASSFVAGGNQPQHF
TRBV3-1/TRBV3-2	TRBJ2-7	CASSPSSASSYEQYF
TRBV7-4	TRBJ1-2	CASSLDSRDRGCLNYGYTF
TRBV7-9	TRBJ2-1	CASSSGLAGIYNEQFF
TRBV24-1	TRBJ2-5	CATSEGTSGSWETQYF
TRBV10-1	TRBJ2-1	CASSPAGVGGKQFF
TRBV11-2	TRBJ1-3	CASSLAGAGNTIYF
TRBV30	TRBJ2-3	CAGGQGTDTQYF
TRBV19	TRBJ1-5	CASSMASWAGNSNQPQHF
TRBV5-1	TRBJ1-5	CASSLSGSNQPQHF
TRBV5-5	TRBJ2-1	CASSLIERGGKNEQFF
TRBV3-1/TRBV3-2	TRBJ1-3	CASSQRSDSTIYF
TRBV18	TRBJ1-1	CASSPGEALNTEAFF
TRBV4-1	TRBJ2-2	CASSQDSGTGHGELFF
TRBV6-5	TRBJ1-1	CASTKNTEAFF
TRBV28	TRBJ2-5	CASKSTRETQYF
TRBV19	TRBJ2-1	CASSIMGGGGAEQFF
TRBV7-2	TRBJ1-5	CASSLQGTTYQPQHF
TRBV6-4	TRBJ1-5	CARLAIPRGGQPQHF
TRBV28	TRBJ2-7	CASSSSGLAVYEQYF
TRBV19	TRBJ2-2	CASSIATGTGELFF
TRBV4-2	TRBJ2-2	CASSQAPQGALDTGELFF
TRBV7-2	TRBJ1-3	CASSLNPGYLSSGNTIYF
TRBV24-1	TRBJ2-1	CATSARTGAYGEQFF
TRBV13	TRBJ2-5	CASSLVSGGGYETQYF
TRBV18	TRBJ2-1	CASSPGLAYNEQFF
TRBV19	TRBJ1-6	CASSIIRDGSPLHF
TRBV18	TRBJ1-2	CASSPGQERGYTF
TRBV3-1/TRBV3-2	TRBJ2-1	CASSRTSGYNEQFF
TRBV28	TRBJ2-5	CASKSPQGGRKTQYF
TRBV6-4	TRBJ2-2	CASSDSSRPGELFF
TRBV6-5	TRBJ1-5	CASSPDRRNQPQHF
TRBV5-1	TRBJ1-1	CASSREGGTEAFF
TRBV13	TRBJ2-7	CASSLLYEQYF
TRBV18	TRBJ1-4	CASSLAAANEKLFF
TRBV5-1	TRBJ1-1	CASSWGTEGTEAFF
TRBV28	TRBJ1-1	CASSLWANTEAFF
TRBV30	TRBJ1-1	CAWRGQGDTEAFF
TRBV10-3	TRBJ2-7	CAIKYKGLAGEEQYF
TRBV30	TRBJ2-1	CAWSVRDRANNEQFF
TRBV9	TRBJ1-5	CASSVEFGTVGQPQHF
TRBV30	TRBJ2-2	CASVPGLIHGGELFF
TRBV28	TRBJ1-1	CASSPPGLNTEAFF
TRBV28	TRBJ2-2	CASRPGQGSGELFF
TRBV27	TRBJ2-3	CASSPRGKLLSTDTQYF